This TCR beta chain stems from a study of cytomegalovirus exposure and HLA in healthy donors (dated by TCRdb to about 2017). Context from the whole study: According to an earlier analysis of a few hundred of the donors, some 180 million T cells yielded 120 million or so unique TCR beta sequences and less than 300 Gb of sequence data. An early release covering roughly 580 HLA-typed donors comprised about 320 gigabases of sequencing data and tens of millions of unique TCR sequences. Of the 300 to 500 genotyped donors, 70% to 90% were placed in the genetic ancestry cluster associated with self-reported Caucasian donors. The study aimed to test whether signatures of past pathogen exposure could be identified by cataloging public T cell receptors. Using immunosequencing, the study profiled T cell repertoires from around 680 subjects and related those repertoires to cytomegalovirus serostatus. Besides the first cohort of 550 to 750 subjects, a separate validation cohort made up of 90 to 150 different subjects was used. High-throughput TCR immunosequencing, statistical association of individual TCRs with disease status, and machine learning were combined to predict cytomegalovirus infection status. To study patterns of TCR occurrence, a later analysis re-analyzed previously published TCR beta repertoires from 666 donors and added high-resolution HLA genotyping. Rather than drawing on any new phenotypic data, the later analysis identified candidate immune exposures from TCR beta sequences and the way those sequences occurred across donors. An earlier analysis of approximately 640 of the donors applied high-throughput TCR beta sequencing to assess whether each TCR beta V gene segment acted as functional or pseudogenic. Donor age, sex, ethnicity and CMV serostatus were compiled together with the repertoire data. Genome-wide SNP genotypes for about 65% of the roughly 700 donors were used in a later genetic analysis, which treated that subset as a discovery cohort. All discovery cohort repertoires had been generated using a single sequencing platform. Both class I and class II loci were covered by HLA typing, at four-digit resolution. The number of donors typed differed by locus, with 629-630 for A, B, C, DRB1 and DQB1, around 520 for DQA1, 606 for DPA1, and some 450 for DPB1. Roughly five DR-DQ haplotypes were handled as single units for association and clustering, since linkage in the cohort was strong. On average, around 240,000 unique TCR beta nucleotide sequences were sequenced per donor among about 400 genotyped donors of the cohort, with about 19% of those sequences being non-productive. What the study reported, not specific to this receptor: According to a later analysis, most CMV-associated TCR beta chains appeared to be HLA-restricted, and the HLA associations seemed to be driven largely by CMV exposure. In vitro tests confirmed that a few of the cytomegalovirus-associated TCR beta chains recognize cytomegalovirus antigens. V-gene and J-gene trimming of TCR beta chains was associated with a missense DCLRE1C variant in a later genetic analysis, and the association was replicated in an independent cohort. The sequencing pipeline was judged likely to have produced a cluster of highly shared sequence variants as a technical artifact. Assigning TCR associations to individual alleles was difficult when HLA alleles, especially DR and DQ, strongly co-occurred. Compared with equally common non-associated chains, HLA-associated TCR beta chains in a later analysis were more clonally expanded and had lower generation probabilities. Linkage disequilibrium might explain the correlated functional status among segregating V segments, but an unknown experimental factor could not be ruled out. An earlier analysis of around 500 of the donors showed that most TCR beta V segments appeared in productive rearrangements either about 87% or about 30% of the time, which broadly matched IMGT annotations. A later analysis reported that several top co-occurrence clusters appeared linked to parvovirus B19, influenza, CMV and Epstein-Barr virus. According to a later genetic analysis, donors in an Asian-associated ancestry cluster had fewer N-insertions in productive TCRs than the approximately 710-donor mean. A further reported finding was that TCR beta sequences accurately predicted the HLA-A and HLA-B alleles for most subjects in the first cohort. In a later analysis, the rate of TCR association differed among HLA loci, with DRB1 alleles having the most associated TCRs and HLA-C alleles having the fewest. Because HLA typing was unavailable for some donors at each locus, only the typed subset was used in association tests. At a false discovery rate of 0.05, a later analysis linked about 16,000 TCR beta sequences to specific HLA alleles. Because the 87-base-pair reads could not distinguish some IMGT-functional V segments, including TRBV6-2 and TRBV6-3, those segments were excluded. According to the authors, the approach could potentially be generalized to other disease states and immunological phenotypes. Only TCR beta chains were sequenced in this cohort, and the absence of alpha or paired-chain data limited detectable features. Most TCR sequences were seen in very few donors, while some public TCRs were found in many individuals. Cytomegalovirus status was reported to be diagnosed by the classifier with high specificity and sensitivity in both the original and validation cohorts. Presence/absence analyses assumed roughly uniform sequencing depth across donors, an assumption that may not hold. Over 15 rarely observed V segments, including chromosome 9 orphons, were excluded from the earlier analysis of about 500 of the donors because counts were too low. For the cohort, immune exposure information was limited to CMV serostatus. A total of around 150 TCR beta chains were listed by the study as associated with cytomegalovirus.

The CDR3 goes from the cysteine to the phenylalanine over 13 residues. Just the 39-base CDR3 DNA is kept, in frame starting at base 1. For CDR1 and CDR2, the germline V gene lists SGHTA and FQGTGA. V gives up 6 bases and J gives up 4 bases, and the segment between their germline ends measures 12 bases. Library preparation was by the immunoSEQ multiplex PCR assay. For the multiplex PCR, a mixture combining 60 forward primers for TCR Vbeta segments and 13 reverse primers for TCR Jbeta segments was used. The CDR3 region of rearranged TCR beta genes was amplified from genomic DNA with a multiplex PCR assay. The Illumina HiSeq System was used to sequence the amplified TCR beta libraries as 87-base-pair reads. The authors' analysis ran thus. A later analysis counted about 80 million unique TCR beta chains across the approximately 700 repertoires, and roughly 10 million of these chains were shared by at least two donors. Raw reads were error-corrected and collapsed into unique sequences by a nearest-neighbor algorithm in which closely related sequences were merged to remove PCR and sequencing errors. V, D and J gene segments were assigned by aligning CDR3 sequences to IMGT reference sequences. For a sequence to be retained, a match of at least six nucleotides to both a V gene segment and a J gene segment was required. Rearrangements were called productive when the CDR3 lacked stop codons and stayed in frame with V and J; all others were non-productive. CDR3 was defined according to IMGT convention as the region running from the second conserved V-encoded cysteine to the conserved J-encoded phenylalanine. The earlier analysis of fewer than 750 of the donors excluded sequences that lacked an unambiguous match to a single V gene segment. An earlier analysis of 587 of the donors classified V segments as functional when productive rearrangements were above 56.7% and as segregating when the standard deviation between donors was above 5%. To diagnose cytomegalovirus status from the catalog of TCR beta chain sequences, a statistical classification framework was built. A later analysis assigned V and J genes by comparing TCR nucleotide sequences with IMGT/GENE-DB human TR gene sequences. The TCRdist pipeline was used in a later analysis to assign CDR3 sequences and most-parsimonious VDJ recombination scenarios. In a later analysis, every TCR beta chain was defined by the combination of its CDR3 amino acid sequence and its V-gene family, and reads without a unique V-gene family were dropped. To address suspected cross-contamination and a sequencing artifact, a later analysis removed 550 to 750 highly shared, low-generation-probability nucleotide sequences. In a later analysis, a clonal expansion index for each public chain was calculated from normalized within-repertoire ranks of inferred template counts. In a later analysis, generation probabilities were computed with a VDJ recombination model fitted to out-of-frame rearrangements, and the resulting probabilities were checked against IGoR. Hypergeometric tests were used in a later analysis to score TCR-TCR, TCR-HLA and TCR-CMV co-occurrence, with a repertoire-size bias correction applied to the TCR pairs. False discovery rates were estimated in a later analysis by permuting HLA or CMV assignments 20 times. In a later analysis, co-occurring TCRs were grouped using DBSCAN, with TCRdist sequence similarity added in when clustering inside HLA-allele-positive subsets. Repertoires with fewer than 30,000 or more than 120,000 public chains were left out of co-occurrence clustering, as were about 5 repertoires with anomalous nucleotide sharing. The source is immuneACCESS, and TCRdb retained only in-frame sequences with V and J called. Part of the clones is not carried over; for the studies checked, unresolved V genes explain less than half of this, and the remainder is unexplained. The V and J calls and the clone size are those of that table, but D and trimming were determined from the DNA. The sample table contains around 80,000 clones; only one count was recorded for around 78% of them. The ten largest make up over 4.5% of the sample.

As concerns this clone: Its antigen is still unknown. No base qualities exist here, and no much larger clone lies one base off it.

The cohort consisted of approximately 690 healthy bone marrow donors. At the time of sampling, every cohort member was nominally healthy, though immune exposures that went unrecorded were likely present. The donor was CMV seropositive and belonged to the group of some 290 seropositive cohort members. Every donor gave a peripheral blood sample, and the peripheral blood mononuclear cells from that sample were used for TCR beta sequencing. The Qiagen DNeasy Blood Extraction Kit was used to extract genomic DNA from the blood cell samples. The specimen was PBMCs. The chain couples TRBV7-3 to TRBJ1-1, and TRBD1 may be the D gene, going by 5 matching bases. The clonotype comes from a man aged 18 to 29 in good health and CMV-seropositive. Here the CDR3 is given as CASRPDGGTEAFF. The DNA is TGTGCCAGCAGGCCGGACGGGGGCACTGAAGCTTTCTTT.